This T cell receptor beta chain was sequenced in a study of T cell responses to AZD1222 COVID-19 vaccine. The germline gives CDR1 MNHEY, CDR2 SVGEGT. CDR3 length: 14 residues. V gave up 5 bases and J gave up 2 bases; unmatched junction bases: 3. Clones were read by immunoSEQ multiplex PCR, and TCRdb kept only the in-frame ones, dropping some. This sample carries around 110,000 clones, approximately 85% of them seen once, and the ten largest clones take 3% to 4.5%. The chain recombines TRBV6-2 or TRBV6-3 with TRBJ2-7; 10 bases are shared with TRBD2. Sample: peripheral blood, taken on day 0 of MenACWY control vaccination. This clonotype was obtained from an adult in good health. The CDR3 DNA reads as TGTGCCAGCAGTAACAGCGGGGGGGCCTACGAGCAGTACTTC. This translates into CASSNSGGAYEQYF.